Each of the 8 T cell receptor beta chains below was sequenced from the same sample in a study of blood T cell repertoires in COVID-19. The assay was immunoSEQ multiplex PCR, and TCRdb's table has in-frame clones only and misses some. The table includes roughly 82,000 clones, approximately 82% detected once. The material sequenced was peripheral blood. The receptor source for this set is a woman aged 55-69 years with acute or convalescent COVID-19.

The chain links TRBV11-3 to TRBJ2-2; the match to TRBD2 covers 7 bases. This CDR3 spans 15 amino acids. V lost 6 bases and J lost 5; bases outside the gene matches: 9. The germline V gene encodes CDR1 SGHNT and CDR2 YENEEA. The CDR3 here is CASSSPGGSTGELFF. CDR3 coding DNA: TGTGCCAGCAGTTCGCCGGGAGGTTCGACCGGGGAGCTGTTTTTT.

The rearrangement uses TRBV5-1 and TRBJ1-1, with D possibly being TRBD1 (5 bases). V gave up 3 bases and J gave up 1 base, with 16 bases separating them. The V gene's germline CDR1 is SGHRS and CDR2 YFSETQ. CDR3 size: 16 residues. CDR3: CASSSAFTGENTEAFF. The CDR3 DNA is TGCGCCAGCAGCTCAGCCTTTACAGGAGAGAACACTGAAGCTTTCTTT.

The CDR3 region is CASRKTGGDGYTF. CDR3 bases: TGTGCCAGCAGGAAAACAGGGGGCGATGGCTACACCTTC. The rearrangement links TRBV27 to TRBJ1-2; the match to TRBD1 covers 9 bases. Unmatched junction bases numbered 5, after V lost 6 bases and J lost 6 bases. CDR1 is MNHEY, CDR2 SMNVEV, per germline (reference sequence). The CDR3 sequence is 13 residues long.

The gene calls are TRBV7-3 and TRBJ2-2; 10 bases agree with TRBD1. Trimming at V came to 1 base and at J to 4 bases, leaving 3 bases not matched to a gene. Germline values: CDR1 SGHTA, CDR2 FQGTGA. This CDR3 contains 16 residues. CDR3 nucleotide sequence: TGTGCCAGCAGCTTAATGGGACAGGGGTTCACCGGGGAGCTGTTTTTT. Translating it yields CASSLMGQGFTGELFF.

This chain joins TRBV19 and TRBJ2-3; TRBD2 matches 9 bases. Trimming removed 5 bases from V and 5 bases from J; junction bases left unmatched: 11. The CDR3 totals 16 residues. CDR1 LNHDA and CDR2 SQIVND come from the germline V gene (reference sequence). The CDR3 spells CASSGSLAGLGDTQYF. The CDR3 nucleotides read TGTGCCAGTAGTGGGTCCCTAGCGGGGCTGGGAGATACGCAGTATTTT.

The V gene is TRBV5-1, the J gene TRBJ2-7; 10 bases fit TRBD1. Germline trimming cut 0 bases from V and 9 bases from J; bases unmatched to any gene: 9. There are 15 residues in the CDR3. CDR1 SGHRS and CDR2 YFSETQ come from the germline V gene. DNA of the CDR3: TGCGCCAGCAGCTTGGCCACGGGACAGGGGCTTCCGCAGTACTTC. Amino acid sequence: CASSLATGQGLPQYF.

The V and J genes are TRBV11-2 and TRBJ2-3; D might be TRBD2 (5 bases). Germline V gene data show CDR1 as SGHAT and CDR2 as FQNNGV. V dropped 2 bases and J dropped 11 bases, with 17 bases sitting between them. The CDR3 extends over 14 amino acids. The DNA for the CDR3 is TGTGCCAGCAGCTTACCCGACCCCCTGGGGAGGCAGTATTTT. Amino acid sequence: CASSLPDPLGRQYF.

CDR3 sequence reads: CASSAPSGGYGYTF. DNA of the CDR3: TGTGCCAGCAGCGCCCCCTCGGGGGGCTATGGCTACACCTTC. V gene TRBV9 combines with J gene TRBJ1-2, with D perhaps matching TRBD1 (5 bases). V dropped 3 bases and J dropped 4 bases, with 13 bases sitting between them. The CDR3 covers 14 residues. Germline loops: CDR1 SGDLS, CDR2 YYNGEE. Full variable domain (missing parts from reference TRBV9 and TRBJ1-2): DSGVTQTPKHLITATGQRVTLRCSPRSGDLSVYWYQQSLDQGLQFLIQYYNGEERAKGNILERFSAQQFPDLHSELNLSSLELGDSALYFCASSAPSGGYGYTFGSGTRLTVV.